This T cell receptor beta chain was retrieved from a study of identical twins. Whole-study results and caveats: With monozygotic twins, out-of-frame TCR alpha sharing exceeded what models estimated.

TCRdb reanalysed the 5' RACE reads using MiXCR and keeps one entry per CDR3 protein. The data contain approximately 700,000 distinct CDR3 sequences, 15% to 20% of them singletons. All donors were healthy, and all were Caucasian. After removal of 6 bases from V and 3 bases from J, the junction contained 4 bases not matched to a gene. The CDR3 runs 14 residues. This clonotype was seen at least ten times. No antigen is known for it. The data were also submitted as part of a second study, on T cells expressing NK-cell markers. In that study: Sorted CD3+CD56-NKG2C+, CD3+CD56+NKG2C- and CD3+CD56+NKG2C+ T cells were the source of the TCR beta repertoires. Of CD8+ T cells, about 1.0-7.5% belonged to dominant NKG2C+ clonotypes in five or six donors.

This TCR was recovered from a woman between 18 and 29 years old in good health. The rearrangement links TRBV12-3 or TRBV12-4 to TRBJ2-1; TRBD1 agrees at 8 bases. Sequenced sample: PBMCs. CDR3: CASRTGESYNEQFF. CDR3 nucleotide sequence: TGTGCCAGCAGGACAGGGGAAAGCTACAATGAGCAGTTCTTC.